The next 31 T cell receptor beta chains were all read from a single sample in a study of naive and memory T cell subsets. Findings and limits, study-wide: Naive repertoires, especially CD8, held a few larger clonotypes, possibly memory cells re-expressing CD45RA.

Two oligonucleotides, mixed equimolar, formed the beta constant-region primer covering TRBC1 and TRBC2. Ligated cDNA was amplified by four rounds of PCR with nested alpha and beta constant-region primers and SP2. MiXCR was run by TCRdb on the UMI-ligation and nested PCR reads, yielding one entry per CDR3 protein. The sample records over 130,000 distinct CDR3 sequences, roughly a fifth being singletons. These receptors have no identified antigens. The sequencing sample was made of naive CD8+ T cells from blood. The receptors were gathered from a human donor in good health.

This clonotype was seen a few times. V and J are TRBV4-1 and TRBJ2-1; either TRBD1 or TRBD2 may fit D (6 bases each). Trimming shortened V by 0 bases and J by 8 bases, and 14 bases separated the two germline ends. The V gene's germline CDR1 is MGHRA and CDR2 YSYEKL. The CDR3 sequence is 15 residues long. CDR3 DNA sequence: TGCGCCAGCAGCCAAGATTCGGGGGCAGGGGATGAGCAGTTCTTC. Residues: CASSQDSGAGDEQFF.

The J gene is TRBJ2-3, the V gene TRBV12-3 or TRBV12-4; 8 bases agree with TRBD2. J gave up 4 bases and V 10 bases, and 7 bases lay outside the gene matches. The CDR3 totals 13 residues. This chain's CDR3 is CATPGGAADTQYF. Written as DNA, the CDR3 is TGTGCCACCCCGGGGGGGGCAGCAGATACGCAGTATTTT.

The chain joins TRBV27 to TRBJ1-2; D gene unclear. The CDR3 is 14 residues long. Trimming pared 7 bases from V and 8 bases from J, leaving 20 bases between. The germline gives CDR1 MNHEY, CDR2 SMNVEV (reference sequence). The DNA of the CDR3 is TGTGCCAGCACCCAAGTATCGGGGTTTGGCGGCTACACCTTC. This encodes CASTQVSGFGGYTF.

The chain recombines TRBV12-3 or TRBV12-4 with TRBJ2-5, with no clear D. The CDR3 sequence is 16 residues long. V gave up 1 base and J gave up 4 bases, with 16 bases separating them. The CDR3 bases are TGTGCCAGCAGTTTAGGCCCAACCCAGGTAGGAGAGACCCAGTACTTC. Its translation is CASSLGPTQVGETQYF.

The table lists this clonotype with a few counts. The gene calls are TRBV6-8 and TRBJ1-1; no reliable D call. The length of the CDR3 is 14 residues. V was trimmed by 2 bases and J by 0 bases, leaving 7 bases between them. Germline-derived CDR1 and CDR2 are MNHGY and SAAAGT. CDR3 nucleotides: TGTGCCAGCAGTTACCAGGTCATGAACACTGAAGCTTTCTTT. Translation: CASSYQVMNTEAFF.

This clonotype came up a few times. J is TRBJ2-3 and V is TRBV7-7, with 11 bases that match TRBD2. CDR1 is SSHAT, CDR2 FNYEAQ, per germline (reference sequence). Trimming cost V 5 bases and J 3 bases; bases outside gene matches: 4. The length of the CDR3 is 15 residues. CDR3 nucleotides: TGTGCCAGCAGCATGACTAGCGGGACAACAGATACGCAGTATTTT. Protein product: CASSMTSGTTDTQYF.

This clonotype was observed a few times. This CDR3 reads CASSYRGLLNEKLFF. CDR3 bases: TGTGCCAGCAGTTACAGGGGCCTCCTTAATGAAAAACTGTTTTTT. The chain recombines TRBV27 with TRBJ1-4; 7 bases match TRBD1. There are 15 residues in the CDR3. The V gene end was trimmed by 4 bases and the J gene end by 4 bases; junction bases not matched to a gene: 6. Per germline, CDR1 MNHEY and CDR2 SMNVEV (reference sequence).

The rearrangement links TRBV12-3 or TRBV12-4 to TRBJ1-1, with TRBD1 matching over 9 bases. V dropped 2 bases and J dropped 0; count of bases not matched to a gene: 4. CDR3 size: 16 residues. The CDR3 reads CASSLTGQGMNTEAFF. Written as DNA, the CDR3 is TGTGCCAGCAGTTTAACGGGACAGGGTATGAACACTGAAGCTTTCTTT.

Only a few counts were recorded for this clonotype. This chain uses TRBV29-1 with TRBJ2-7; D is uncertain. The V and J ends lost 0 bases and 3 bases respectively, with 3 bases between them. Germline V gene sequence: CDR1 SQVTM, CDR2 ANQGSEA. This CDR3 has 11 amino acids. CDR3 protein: CSVEDNYEQYF. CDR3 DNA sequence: TGCAGCGTTGAAGACAACTACGAGCAGTACTTC.

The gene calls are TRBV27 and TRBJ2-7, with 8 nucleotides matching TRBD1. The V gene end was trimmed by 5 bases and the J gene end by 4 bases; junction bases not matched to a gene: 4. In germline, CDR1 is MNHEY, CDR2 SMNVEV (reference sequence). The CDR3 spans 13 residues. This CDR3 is CASSLRTGYEQYF. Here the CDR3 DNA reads TGTGCCAGCAGTCTCCGGACAGGGTACGAGCAGTACTTC.

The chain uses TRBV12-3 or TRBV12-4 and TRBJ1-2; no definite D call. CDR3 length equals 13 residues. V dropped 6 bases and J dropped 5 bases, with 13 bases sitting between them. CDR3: CASSPKEPYGYTF. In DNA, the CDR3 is TGTGCCAGCAGCCCTAAGGAACCTTATGGCTACACCTTC.

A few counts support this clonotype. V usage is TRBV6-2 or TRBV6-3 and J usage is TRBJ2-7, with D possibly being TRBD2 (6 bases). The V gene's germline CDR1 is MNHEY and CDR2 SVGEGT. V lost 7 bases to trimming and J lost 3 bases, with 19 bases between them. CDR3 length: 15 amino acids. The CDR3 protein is CASTSLAGIVYEQYF. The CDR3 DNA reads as TGTGCCAGCACCTCCCTGGCGGGGATCGTCTACGAGCAGTACTTC.

The CDR3: CSARVTGGANYGYTF. The CDR3 coding sequence is TGCAGTGCTAGAGTGACAGGGGGAGCTAACTATGGCTACACCTTC. V usage is TRBV20-1 and J usage is TRBJ1-2, with 9 bases identical to TRBD1. Looked up from germline, CDR1 is DFQATT and CDR2 is SNEGSKA (reference sequence). The trim removed 1 base at V and 0 bases at J, leaving 3 bases unmatched. The CDR3 runs 15 residues.

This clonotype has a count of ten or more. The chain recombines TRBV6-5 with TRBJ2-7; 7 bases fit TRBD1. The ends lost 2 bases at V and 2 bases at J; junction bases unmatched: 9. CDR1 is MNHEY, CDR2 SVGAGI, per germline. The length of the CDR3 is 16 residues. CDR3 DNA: TGTGCCAGCAGTTACAGGCTCGGACAGGAGGCCTACGAGCAGTACTTC. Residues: CASSYRLGQEAYEQYF.

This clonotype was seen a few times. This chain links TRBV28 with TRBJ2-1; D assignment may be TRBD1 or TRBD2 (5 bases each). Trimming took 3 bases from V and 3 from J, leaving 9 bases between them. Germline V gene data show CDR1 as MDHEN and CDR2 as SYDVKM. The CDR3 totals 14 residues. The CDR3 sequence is CASSLRGGYNEQFF. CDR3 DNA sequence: TGTGCCAGCAGTTTGAGGGGTGGCTACAATGAGCAGTTCTTC.

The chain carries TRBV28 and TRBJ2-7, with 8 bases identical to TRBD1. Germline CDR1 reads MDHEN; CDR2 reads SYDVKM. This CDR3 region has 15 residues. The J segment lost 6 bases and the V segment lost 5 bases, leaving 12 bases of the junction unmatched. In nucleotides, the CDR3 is TGTGCCAGCAGTGTTCCCGGGACAGGCAGCGGCGAGCAGTACTTC. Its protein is CASSVPGTGSGEQYF.

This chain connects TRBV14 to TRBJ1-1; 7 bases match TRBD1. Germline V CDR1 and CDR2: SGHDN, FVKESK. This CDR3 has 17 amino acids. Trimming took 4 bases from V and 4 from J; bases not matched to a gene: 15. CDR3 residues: CASSRKLPGTAGTEAFF. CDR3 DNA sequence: TGTGCCAGCAGCCGAAAACTCCCCGGGACAGCTGGCACTGAAGCTTTCTTT.

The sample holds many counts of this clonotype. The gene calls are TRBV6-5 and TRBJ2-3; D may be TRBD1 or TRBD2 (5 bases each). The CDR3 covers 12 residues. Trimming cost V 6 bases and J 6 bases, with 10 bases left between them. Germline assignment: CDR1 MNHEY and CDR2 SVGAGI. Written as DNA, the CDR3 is TGTGCCAGCAGCCTAGAGGGGGATACGCAGTATTTT. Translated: CASSLEGDTQYF.

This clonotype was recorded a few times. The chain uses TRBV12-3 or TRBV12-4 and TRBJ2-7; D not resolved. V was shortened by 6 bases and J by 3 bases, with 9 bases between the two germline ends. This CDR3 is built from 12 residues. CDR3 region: CASSKLVYEQYF. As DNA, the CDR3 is TGTGCCAGCAGCAAACTCGTCTACGAGCAGTACTTC.

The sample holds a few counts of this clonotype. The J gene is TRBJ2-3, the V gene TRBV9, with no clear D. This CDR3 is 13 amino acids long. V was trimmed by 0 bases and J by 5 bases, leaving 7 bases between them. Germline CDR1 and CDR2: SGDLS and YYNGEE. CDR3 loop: CASSVAGEDTQYF. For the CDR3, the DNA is TGTGCCAGCAGCGTAGCTGGGGAAGATACGCAGTATTTT.

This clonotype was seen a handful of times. The CDR3 DNA reads TGTGCCAGCAGCTTAACGGGGGGGCAGACTGAAGCTTTCTTT. Translation: CASSLTGGQTEAFF. The rearrangement joins TRBV7-3 to TRBJ1-1; D is perhaps TRBD1 (6 bases). Trimming left V 0 bases short and J 5 bases short, with 10 bases between. The CDR3 extends over 14 amino acids. Germline V gene sequence: CDR1 SGHTA, CDR2 FQGTGA.

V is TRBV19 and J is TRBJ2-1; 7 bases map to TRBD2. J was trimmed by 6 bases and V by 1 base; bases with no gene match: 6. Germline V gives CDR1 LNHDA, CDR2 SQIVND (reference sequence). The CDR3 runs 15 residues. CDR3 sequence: CASSIGALAVNEQFF. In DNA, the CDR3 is TGTGCCAGTAGTATAGGGGCCCTAGCGGTCAATGAGCAGTTCTTC.

The CDR3 sequence: CASSPGLDNEQFF. As DNA, the CDR3 is TGTGCCAGCAGCCCCGGACTTGATAATGAGCAGTTCTTC. The rearrangement joins TRBV12-3 or TRBV12-4 to TRBJ2-1; possible D gene TRBD2, 5 bases. V was shortened by 6 bases and J by 7 bases, with 13 bases between the two germline ends. The CDR3 is 13 amino acids.

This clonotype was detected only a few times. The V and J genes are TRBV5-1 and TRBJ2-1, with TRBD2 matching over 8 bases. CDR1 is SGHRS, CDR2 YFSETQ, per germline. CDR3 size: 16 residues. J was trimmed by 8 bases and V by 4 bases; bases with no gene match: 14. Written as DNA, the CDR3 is TGCGCCAGCAGCGTAACCGGGACTAGTGTCCTCGATGAGCAGTTCTTC. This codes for CASSVTGTSVLDEQFF.

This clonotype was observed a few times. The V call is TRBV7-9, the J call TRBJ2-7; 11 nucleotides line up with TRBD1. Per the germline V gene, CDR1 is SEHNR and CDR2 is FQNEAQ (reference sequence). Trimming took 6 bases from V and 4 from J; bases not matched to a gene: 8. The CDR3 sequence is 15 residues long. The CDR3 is CASSRGQGAQYEQYF. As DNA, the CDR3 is TGTGCCAGCAGTCGCGGACAGGGGGCTCAGTACGAGCAGTACTTC.

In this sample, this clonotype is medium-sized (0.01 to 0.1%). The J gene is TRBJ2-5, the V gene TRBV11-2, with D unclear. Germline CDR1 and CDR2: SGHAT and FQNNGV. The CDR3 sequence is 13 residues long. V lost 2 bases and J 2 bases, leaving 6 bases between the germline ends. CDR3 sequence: CASSLWNQETQYF. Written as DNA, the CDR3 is TGTGCCAGCAGCTTATGGAATCAAGAGACCCAGTACTTC.

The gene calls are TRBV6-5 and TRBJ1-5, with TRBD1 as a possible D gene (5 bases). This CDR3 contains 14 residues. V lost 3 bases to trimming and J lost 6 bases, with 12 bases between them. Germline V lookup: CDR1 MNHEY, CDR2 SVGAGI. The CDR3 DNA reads TGTGCCAGCAGTTATAACCAGGGCGGTCAGCCCCAGCATTTT. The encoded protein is CASSYNQGGQPQHF.

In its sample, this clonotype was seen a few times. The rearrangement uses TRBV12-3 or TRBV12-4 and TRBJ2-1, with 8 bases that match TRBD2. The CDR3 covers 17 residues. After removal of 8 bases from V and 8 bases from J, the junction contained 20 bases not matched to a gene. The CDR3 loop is CASSTVSGNPNPDEQFF. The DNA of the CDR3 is TGTGCCAGCTCCACGGTTAGCGGGAACCCTAATCCCGATGAGCAGTTCTTC.

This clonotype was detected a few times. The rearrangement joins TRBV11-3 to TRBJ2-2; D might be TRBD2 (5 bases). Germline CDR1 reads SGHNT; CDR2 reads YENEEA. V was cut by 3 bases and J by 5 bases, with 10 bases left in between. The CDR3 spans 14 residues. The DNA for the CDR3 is TGTGCCAGCAGCTTTGCCTCGGGAACCGGGGAGCTGTTTTTT. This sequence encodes CASSFASGTGELFF.

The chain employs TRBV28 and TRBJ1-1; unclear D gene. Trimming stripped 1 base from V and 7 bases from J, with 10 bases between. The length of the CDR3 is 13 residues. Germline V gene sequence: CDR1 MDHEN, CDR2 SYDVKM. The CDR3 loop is CASSLYPEGEAFF. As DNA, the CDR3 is TGTGCCAGCAGTTTATATCCGGAGGGTGAAGCTTTCTTT.

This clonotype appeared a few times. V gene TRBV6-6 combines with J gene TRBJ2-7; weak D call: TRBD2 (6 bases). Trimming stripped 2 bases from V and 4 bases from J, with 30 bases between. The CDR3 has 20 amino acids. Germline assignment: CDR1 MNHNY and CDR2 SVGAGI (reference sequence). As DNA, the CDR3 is TGTGCCAGCAGTTACGCGATTAGCGGCCAGAAGAGAAGCAGTCAATACGAGCAGTACTTC. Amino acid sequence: CASSYAISGQKRSSQYEQYF.